This T cell receptor (beta chain) stems from a study of shared clonotypes between healthy human individuals. Findings of the study overall: Estimated richness values were generally larger in naive subsets than in memory subsets.

CD8 cells classed as naive were CD45RO-negative and positively selected for CCR7, excluding terminally differentiated effector memory CD45RA+ cells. This table comes from immunoSEQ multiplex PCR, and its TCRdb copy is limited to in-frame clones, with some not included. This table holds about 1,800,000 clones, roughly 95% found once. From germline, CDR1 is SGHRS and CDR2 YFSETQ. V lost 0 bases and J lost 0, with 10 bases in between. The CDR3 loop spans 15 amino acids. With respect to this clone: What it binds is not known.

This sequence joins TRBV5-1 and TRBJ2-7; D gene unclear. The clonotype was recovered from a man aged 18 to 30 in good health. Sequenced: naive CD8+ T cells sorted from blood. CDR3 sequence (DNA): TGCGCCAGCAGCTTGGAGTTCCTTAGCTCCTACGAGCAGTACTTC. It is translated as CASSLEFLSSYEQYF.